This T cell receptor (beta chain) was found in a study of T cell changes during pregnancy in multiple sclerosis. The table came from immunoSEQ multiplex PCR; TCRdb's copy has only in-frame clones and leaves some out. Here the sample spans 43,000 or so clones, roughly 92% being singletons. This CDR3 contains 17 residues. Looked up from germline, CDR1 is SQVTM and CDR2 is ANQGSEA. V shed 6 bases and J 0 bases; nucleotides not matched to a gene: 9. The sequences come from peripheral blood, collected in the third trimester of pregnancy. The TCR originated in a female donor with multiple sclerosis, enrolled in a pregnancy study. This rearrangement joins TRBV29-1 to TRBJ2-3; TRBD2 matches at 13 bases. The CDR3 DNA reads TGCAGCGTGCGTGGGACTAGCGGGGTGGTTAGCACAGATACGCAGTATTTT. It is translated as CSVRGTSGVVSTDTQYF.